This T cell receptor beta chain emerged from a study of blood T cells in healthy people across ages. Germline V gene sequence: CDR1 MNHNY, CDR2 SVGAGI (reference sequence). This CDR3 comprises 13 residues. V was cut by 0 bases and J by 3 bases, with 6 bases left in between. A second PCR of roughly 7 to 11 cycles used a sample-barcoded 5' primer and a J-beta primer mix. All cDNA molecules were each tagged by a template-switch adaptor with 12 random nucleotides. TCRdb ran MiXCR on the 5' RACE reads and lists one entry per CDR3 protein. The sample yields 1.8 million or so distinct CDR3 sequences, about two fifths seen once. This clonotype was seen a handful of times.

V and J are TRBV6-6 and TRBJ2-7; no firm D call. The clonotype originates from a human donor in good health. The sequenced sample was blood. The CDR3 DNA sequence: TGTGCCAGCAGTTACTCCCTAGACTACGAGCAGTACTTC. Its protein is CASSYSLDYEQYF.